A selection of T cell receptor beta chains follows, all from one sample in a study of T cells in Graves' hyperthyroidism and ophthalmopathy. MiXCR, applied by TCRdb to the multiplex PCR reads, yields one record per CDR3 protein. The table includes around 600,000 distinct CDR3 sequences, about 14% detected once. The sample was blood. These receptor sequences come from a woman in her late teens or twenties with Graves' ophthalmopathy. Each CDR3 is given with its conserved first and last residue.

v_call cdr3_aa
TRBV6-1 CASRTGTYPTNEKLFF
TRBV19 CASSRDRGQVGETQYF
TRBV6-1 CASSQLSAGTDTQYF
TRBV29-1 CSVEDSQGGEAFF
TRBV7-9 CASILPNYSNQPQHF
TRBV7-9 CASSSDGTGYRNEQFF
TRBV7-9 CASSSERTDTQYF
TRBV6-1 CASREGPRDTQYF
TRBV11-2 CATKTGFGNSPLHF
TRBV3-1 CASSPWDRGGTGELFF
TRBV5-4 CASSPTGTQETQYF
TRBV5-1 CASSLEWRQGSGYTF
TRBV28 CASSYWNNEQFF
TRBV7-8 CASSYAGTSGSRDTQYF
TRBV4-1 CASSQDSAGPWQYF
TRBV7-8 CASSRLAQNNEQFF
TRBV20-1 CSARGLAGGSNEQFF
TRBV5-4 CASSLRLLSETQYF
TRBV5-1 CASSLGQGSYLEQFF
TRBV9 CASSVEAREFPNEQFF
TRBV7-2 CASNLPRGETQYF
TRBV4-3 CASSQGRLATDTQYF
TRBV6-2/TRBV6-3 CASTLTSGGGEQFF